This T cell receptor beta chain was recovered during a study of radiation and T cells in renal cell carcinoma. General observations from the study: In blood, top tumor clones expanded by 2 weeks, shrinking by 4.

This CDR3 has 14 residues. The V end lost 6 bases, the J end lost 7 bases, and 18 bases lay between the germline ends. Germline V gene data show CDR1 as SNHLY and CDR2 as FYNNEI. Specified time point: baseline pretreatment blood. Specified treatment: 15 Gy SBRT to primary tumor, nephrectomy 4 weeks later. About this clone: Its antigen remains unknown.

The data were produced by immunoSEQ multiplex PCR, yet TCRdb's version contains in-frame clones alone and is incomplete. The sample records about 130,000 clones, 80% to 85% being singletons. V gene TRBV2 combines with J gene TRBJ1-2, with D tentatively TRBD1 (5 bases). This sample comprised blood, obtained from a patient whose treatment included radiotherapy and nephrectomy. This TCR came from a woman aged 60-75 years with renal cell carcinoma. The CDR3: CASRHGGEKSGYTF. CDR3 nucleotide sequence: TGTGCCAGCAGGCACGGAGGGGAGAAGAGTGGCTACACCTTC.